The 25 T cell receptor beta chains below were found in one sample sequenced in a study of cytomegalovirus exposure and HLA in healthy donors. PCR primers comprised 60 Vbeta and 13 Jbeta primers. Assay: immunoSEQ multiplex PCR; the TCRdb copy retains only in-frame clones and omits some. The sample contains about 190,000 clones, 85% of which appear only once. Sequencing was carried out using PBMCs. Receptor source: a boy aged 2 to 10 in good health and CMV-seronegative.

V is TRBV9 and J is TRBJ2-1, with D unresolved. Trimming stripped 0 bases from V and 2 bases from J, with 6 bases between. The CDR3 consists of 14 residues. Germline assignment: CDR1 SGDLS and CDR2 YYNGEE. The CDR3 nucleotides are TGTGCCAGCAGCGTAGATGGAGCCTACAATGAGCAGTTCTTC. This gives the protein CASSVDGAYNEQFF. Together with reference TRBV9 and TRBJ2-1, the CDR3 gives the full variable domain: DSGVTQTPKHLITATGQRVTLRCSPRSGDLSVYWYQQSLDQGLQFLIQYYNGEERAKGNILERFSAQQFPDLHSELNLSSLELGDSALYFCASSVDGAYNEQFFGPGTRLTVL.

This chain connects TRBV7-9 to TRBJ2-1, with D tentatively TRBD1 (6 bases). CDR3 length: 11 residues. CDR1 is SEHNR and CDR2 is FQNEAQ in the germline V gene (reference sequence). V was shortened by 10 bases and J by 7 bases, with 11 bases between the two germline ends. The CDR3 sequence: CAIFQGNEQFF. The DNA for the CDR3 is TGTGCCATCTTCCAGGGGAATGAGCAGTTCTTC. Full variable domain (outside the CDR3, taken from reference TRBV7-9 and TRBJ2-1): DTGVSQNPRHKITKRGQNVTFRCDPISEHNRLYWYRQTLGQGPEFLTYFQNEAQLEKSRLLSDRFSAERPKGSFSTLEIQRTEQGDSAMYLCAIFQGNEQFFGPGTRLTVL.

This sequence joins TRBV19 and TRBJ2-1; D not certain. Trimming left V 1 base short and J 0 bases short, with 10 bases between. The CDR3 spans 16 residues. Per the germline V gene, CDR1 is LNHDA and CDR2 is SQIVND (reference sequence). This chain's CDR3 is CASSIVLRSSYNEQFF. The CDR3 DNA reads TGTGCCAGTAGTATAGTCCTGAGGAGCTCCTACAATGAGCAGTTCTTC.

This chain connects TRBV5-6 to TRBJ2-7, with D maybe TRBD1 (6 bases). The CDR3 consists of 12 residues. Germline-derived CDR1 and CDR2 are SGHDT and YYEEEE. Trimming took off 0 bases at V and 6 bases at J, with 7 bases between the two ends. CDR3 DNA sequence: TGTGCCAGCAGCTTGGGACAGGTCGAGCAGTACGTC. Translation: CASSLGQVEQYV.

The genes are TRBV20-1 and TRBJ1-4; D gene unclear. The CDR3 length is 11 residues. The V end was cut by 2 bases, the J end by 5 bases, with 3 bases between. CDR1 is DFQATT and CDR2 is SNEGSKA in the germline V gene (reference sequence). In nucleotides, the CDR3 is TGCAGTGCTAGACAAAATGAAAAACTGTTTTTT. The encoded protein is CSARQNEKLFF.

This rearrangement joins TRBV28 to TRBJ1-3; the match to TRBD1 covers 9 bases. The CDR3 spans 17 residues. Germline V gives CDR1 MDHEN, CDR2 SYDVKM. Trimming took 6 bases from V and 2 from J; bases not matched to a gene: 11. The CDR3 region has the DNA TGTGCCAGCAGCCCTTCTACCTGGACAGGGGCTGGAAACACCATATATTTT. This translates into CASSPSTWTGAGNTIYF. Full variable domain (rest looked up from reference TRBV28 and TRBJ1-3): DVKVTQSSRYLVKRTGEKVFLECVQDMDHENMFWYRQDPGLGLRLIYFSYDVKMKEKGDIPEGYSVSREKKERFSLILESASTNQTSMYLCASSPSTWTGAGNTIYFGEGSWLTVV.

This chain uses TRBV27 with TRBJ2-7, with no clear D. V lost 8 bases and J 0 bases, leaving 11 bases between the germline ends. This CDR3 is 13 amino acids long. Per germline, CDR1 MNHEY and CDR2 SMNVEV (reference sequence). For the CDR3, the DNA is TGTGCCAGCGGCCGTAAAAGCTCCTACGAGCAGTACTTC. This gives the protein CASGRKSSYEQYF.

This chain connects TRBV7-3 to TRBJ2-1; maybe TRBD2 (6 bases). The CDR3 runs 15 residues. Trimming pared 0 bases from V and 8 bases from J, leaving 14 bases between. Looked up from germline, CDR1 is SGHTA and CDR2 is FQGTGA. CDR3 residues: CASSLTSGYVDEQFF. The CDR3 bases are TGTGCCAGCAGCTTAACAAGCGGGTATGTCGATGAGCAGTTCTTC. Complete variable domain (other parts from reference TRBV7-3 and TRBJ2-1): GAGVSQTPSNKVTEKGKYVELRCDPISGHTALYWYRQSLGQGPEFLIYFQGTGAADDSGLPNDRFFAVRPEGSVSTLKIQRTERGDSAVYLCASSLTSGYVDEQFFGPGTRLTVL.

This clone has just one count. An end of the junction differs from the germline gene, which may be a read error. The genes are TRBV7-9 and TRBJ1-1; 12 bases map to TRBD1. Germline V lookup: CDR1 SEHNR, CDR2 FQNEAQ (reference sequence). The length of the CDR3 is 16 residues. This CDR3 reads CSSSLDPGQGATEAFF. The CDR3 region has the DNA TGTTCCAGCAGCTTAGATCCGGGACAGGGGGCTACTGAAGCTTTCTTT.

The CDR3 is CASSPSTVSGNTIYF. The CDR3 region has the DNA TGTGCCAGCAGTCCGTCGACAGTCTCTGGAAACACCATATATTTT. The rearrangement links TRBV28 to TRBJ1-3; maybe TRBD1 (5 bases). The V gene lost 5 bases and the J gene lost 0 bases, with 11 bases spanning the gap. CDR3 length: 15 amino acids. Germline CDR1 reads MDHEN; CDR2 reads SYDVKM. The whole variable domain, remainder taken from reference TRBV28 and TRBJ1-3, is DVKVTQSSRYLVKRTGEKVFLECVQDMDHENMFWYRQDPGLGLRLIYFSYDVKMKEKGDIPEGYSVSREKKERFSLILESASTNQTSMYLCASSPSTVSGNTIYFGEGSWLTVV.

The V call is TRBV27, the J call TRBJ1-2; D gene ambiguous. Trimming took 8 bases from V and 4 from J, leaving 17 bases between them. This CDR3 is 14 amino acids long. Germline CDR1 MNHEY, CDR2 SMNVEV (reference sequence). In DNA form, the CDR3 reads TGTGCCAGCCGAAGGAGGGATGCCTTCTATGGCTACACCTTC. This translates into CASRRRDAFYGYTF.

The chain couples TRBV11-3 to TRBJ1-1; D call uncertain. Germline V gene sequence: CDR1 SGHNT, CDR2 YENEEA. The CDR3 sequence is 13 residues long. Trimming took off 5 bases at V and 4 bases at J, with 11 bases between the two ends. CDR3 sequence: CASSLAEGTEAFF. In DNA form, the CDR3 reads TGTGCCAGCAGCCTGGCAGAGGGCACTGAAGCTTTCTTT.

This sequence joins TRBV19 and TRBJ1-3, with D possibly TRBD1 on 6 matching bases. This CDR3 comprises 14 residues. The germline V gene encodes CDR1 LNHDA and CDR2 SQIVND (reference sequence). Trimming removed 7 bases from V and 3 bases from J, with 13 bases in between. CDR3 sequence reads: CASKSRGDGNTIYF. The DNA of the CDR3 is TGTGCCAGTAAATCCAGGGGTGATGGAAACACCATATATTTT.

The gene calls are TRBV20-1 and TRBJ1-2; D is perhaps TRBD1 (6 bases). CDR1 and CDR2 from the germline V gene are DFQATT and SNEGSKA (reference sequence). The V end was cut by 6 bases, the J end by 8 bases, with 13 bases between. The CDR3 extends over 11 amino acids. The CDR3 bases are TGCAGTGCCACAGGGTCGGGCGGCTACACCTTC. Translating it yields CSATGSGGYTF.

CDR3 DNA: TGTGCCAGCAGTCCTCTACTAGTCCAAGAGACCCAGTACTTC. Its protein is CASSPLLVQETQYF. The chain is built from TRBV28 and TRBJ2-5, with D possibly matching TRBD2 (5 bases). CDR1 and CDR2 from the germline V gene are MDHEN and SYDVKM. This CDR3 spans 14 amino acids. V was pared by 5 bases and J by 1 base, with 11 bases between.

The genes are TRBV29-1 and TRBJ2-1; TRBD1 matches at 8 bases. The germline CDR1 and CDR2 sequences are SQVTM and ANQGSEA. This CDR3 contains 14 residues. V lost 5 bases, J lost 2 bases, and 5 bases stayed unmatched. The CDR3 nucleotides read TGCAGCGTTAGATCGGGACAGGCCTACAATGAGCAGTTCTTC. Its protein is CSVRSGQAYNEQFF.

The V call is TRBV11-2, the J call TRBJ1-2; D might be TRBD1 (5 bases). Germline lookup yields CDR1 SGHAT and CDR2 FQNNGV. Between the trimmed V and J ends, which lost 2 bases and 0 bases, there was a span of 13 bases. This CDR3 spans 16 amino acids. CDR3 in amino acids: CASSLLQEQTNYGYTF. The CDR3 DNA reads TGTGCCAGCAGCTTATTACAGGAACAGACTAACTATGGCTACACCTTC. Variable domain in full (rest from reference TRBV11-2 and TRBJ1-2): EAGVAQSPRYKIIEKRQSVAFWCNPISGHATLYWYQQILGQGPKLLIQFQNNGVVDDSQLPKDRFSAERLKGVDSTLKIQPAKLEDSAVYLCASSLLQEQTNYGYTFGSGTRLTVV.

The rearrangement links TRBV28 to TRBJ1-5; no firm D call. The CDR3 has 15 amino acids. V gave up 3 bases and J gave up 0 bases, with 9 bases separating them. Germline CDR1 and CDR2: MDHEN and SYDVKM. CDR3 sequence (DNA): TGTGCCAGCAGTTTTAACGGGGATAGCAATCAGCCCCAGCATTTT. As protein: CASSFNGDSNQPQHF.

The rearrangement uses TRBV6-6 and TRBJ1-1; 9 bases are a match to TRBD1. The CDR3 covers 15 residues. Germline V gene lookup returns CDR1 MNHNY and CDR2 SVGAGI (reference sequence). Trimming cost V 4 bases and J 5 bases; bases outside gene matches: 8. The CDR3 nucleotides read TGTGCCAGCAGTTTGACCGGGACAGGGAAGACTGAAGCTTTCTTT. Amino acid sequence: CASSLTGTGKTEAFF.

The chain joins TRBV19 to TRBJ1-5; 7 bases map to TRBD1. CDR1 is LNHDA and CDR2 is SQIVND in the germline V gene (reference sequence). Unmatched junction bases numbered 16, after V lost 5 bases and J lost 3 bases. The CDR3 has 18 residues. CDR3 sequence (DNA): TGTGCCAGTAGTTCCCTTCCGGGACAGCCAAGGTCCAATCAGCCCCAGCATTTT. It translates to CASSSLPGQPRSNQPQHF.

The chain combines TRBV5-6 with TRBJ2-7; D perhaps matches TRBD2 (5 bases). V lost 5 bases and J lost 0, with 24 bases in between. The CDR3 is 18 amino acids. The germline V gene has CDR1 SGHDT and CDR2 YYEEEE. The CDR3 spells CASSSKRSSSVSSYEQYF. DNA of the CDR3: TGTGCCAGCAGTTCTAAGCGGAGTTCGAGCGTAAGCTCCTACGAGCAGTACTTC.

The chain combines TRBV5-1 with TRBJ1-1; D is unclear. The CDR3 contains 18 residues. The germline gives CDR1 SGHRS, CDR2 YFSETQ. V shed 2 bases and J shed 0 bases, with 20 bases lying between them. The CDR3 DNA reads TGCGCCAGCAGCTTTTCATACCCAGGCTCAATCATGAACACTGAAGCTTTCTTT. It is translated as CASSFSYPGSIMNTEAFF.

The rearrangement joins TRBV29-1 to TRBJ2-3; 8 nucleotides match TRBD2. The germline V gene has CDR1 SQVTM and CDR2 ANQGSEA. The CDR3 length is 14 residues. Trimming removed 4 bases from V and 4 bases from J; junction bases left unmatched: 7. DNA for the CDR3: TGCAGCGTTGGGGAACGGGGGGGGCCAGATACGCAGTATTTT. This translates into CSVGERGGPDTQYF.

The rearrangement links TRBV9 to TRBJ2-3; 10 bases align to TRBD2. This CDR3 contains 16 residues. Germline loops: CDR1 SGDLS, CDR2 YYNGEE. The V segment lost 0 bases and the J segment 6 bases; nucleotides outside the gene matches: 7. CDR3 coding DNA: TGTGCCAGCAGCGTAGCAGGGCTAGCGGGGGCGGATACGCAGTATTTT. Residues: CASSVAGLAGADTQYF.

The V call is TRBV12-2, the J call TRBJ1-1. TRBV12-2 is termed a pseudogene. The CDR3 loop spans 11 amino acids. CDR3 in DNA: TGTGCAAGTCGCTTAGATTTAAAAGCTTTCTTT. Translated, it gives CASRLDLKAFF.